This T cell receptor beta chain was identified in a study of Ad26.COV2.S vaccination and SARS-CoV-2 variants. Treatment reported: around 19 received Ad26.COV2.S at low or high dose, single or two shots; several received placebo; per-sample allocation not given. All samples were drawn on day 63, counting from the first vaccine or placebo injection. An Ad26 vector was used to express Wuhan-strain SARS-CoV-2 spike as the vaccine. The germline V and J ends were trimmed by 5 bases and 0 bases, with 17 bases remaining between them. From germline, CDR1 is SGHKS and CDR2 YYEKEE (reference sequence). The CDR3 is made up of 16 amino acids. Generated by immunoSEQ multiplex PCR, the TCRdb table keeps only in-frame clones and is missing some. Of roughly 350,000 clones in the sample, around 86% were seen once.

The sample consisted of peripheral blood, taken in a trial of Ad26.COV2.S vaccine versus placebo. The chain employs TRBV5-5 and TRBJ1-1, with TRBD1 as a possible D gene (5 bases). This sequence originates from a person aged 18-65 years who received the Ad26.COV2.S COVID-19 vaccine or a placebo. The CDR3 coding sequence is TGTGCCAGCAGACACTCAATGACAGTCATGAACACTGAAGCTTTCTTT. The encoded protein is CASRHSMTVMNTEAFF. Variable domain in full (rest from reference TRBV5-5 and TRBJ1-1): DAGVTQSPTHLIKTRGQQVTLRCSPISGHKSVSWYQQVLGQGPQFIFQYYEKEERGRGNFPDRFSARQFPNYSSELNVNALLLGDSALYLCASRHSMTVMNTEAFFGQGTRLTVV.